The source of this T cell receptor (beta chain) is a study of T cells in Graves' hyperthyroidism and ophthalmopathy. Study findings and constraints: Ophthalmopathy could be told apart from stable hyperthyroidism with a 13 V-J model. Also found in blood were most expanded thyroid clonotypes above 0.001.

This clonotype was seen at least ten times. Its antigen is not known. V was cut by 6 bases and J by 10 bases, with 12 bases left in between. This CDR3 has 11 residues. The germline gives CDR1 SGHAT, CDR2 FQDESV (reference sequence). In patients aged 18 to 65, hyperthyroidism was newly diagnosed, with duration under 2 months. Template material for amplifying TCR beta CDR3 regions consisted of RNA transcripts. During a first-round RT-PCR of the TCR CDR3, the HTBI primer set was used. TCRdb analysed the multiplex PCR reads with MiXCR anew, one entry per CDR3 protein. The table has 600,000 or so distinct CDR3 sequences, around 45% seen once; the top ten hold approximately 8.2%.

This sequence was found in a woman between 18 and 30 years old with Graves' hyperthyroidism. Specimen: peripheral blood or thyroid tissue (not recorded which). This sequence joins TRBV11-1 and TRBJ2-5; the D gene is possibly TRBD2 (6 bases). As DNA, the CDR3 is TGTGCCAGCAGTTATTCGGGGGACCAGTACTTC. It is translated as CASSYSGDQYF.